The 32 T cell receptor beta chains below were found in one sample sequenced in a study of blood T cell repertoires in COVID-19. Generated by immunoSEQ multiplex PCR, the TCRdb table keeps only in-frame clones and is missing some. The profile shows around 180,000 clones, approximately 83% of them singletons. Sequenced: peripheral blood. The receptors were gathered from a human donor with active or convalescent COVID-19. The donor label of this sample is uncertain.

The CDR3 loop is CASSWHRGLGETQYF. CDR3 in DNA: TGTGCCAGCAGTTGGCACAGGGGGTTAGGGGAGACCCAGTACTTC. The genes are TRBV27 and TRBJ2-5; 8 bases agree with TRBD1. The J segment lost 5 bases and the V segment lost 4 bases, leaving 9 bases of the junction unmatched. The CDR3 consists of 15 residues. Germline CDR1 is MNHEY and CDR2 is SMNVEV (reference sequence).

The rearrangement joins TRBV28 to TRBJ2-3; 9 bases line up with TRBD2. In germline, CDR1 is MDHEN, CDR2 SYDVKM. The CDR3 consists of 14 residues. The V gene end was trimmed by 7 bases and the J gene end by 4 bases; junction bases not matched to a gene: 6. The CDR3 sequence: CASNGAGGSDTQYF. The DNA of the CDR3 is TGTGCCAGCAACGGAGCGGGGGGCTCAGATACGCAGTATTTT.

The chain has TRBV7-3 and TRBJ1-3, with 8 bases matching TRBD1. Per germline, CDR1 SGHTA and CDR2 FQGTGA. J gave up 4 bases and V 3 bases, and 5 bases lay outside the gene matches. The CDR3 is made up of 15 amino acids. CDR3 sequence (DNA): TGTGCCAGCAGCTTTGGACAGGGCGCCGGAAACACCATATATTTT. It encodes CASSFGQGAGNTIYF.

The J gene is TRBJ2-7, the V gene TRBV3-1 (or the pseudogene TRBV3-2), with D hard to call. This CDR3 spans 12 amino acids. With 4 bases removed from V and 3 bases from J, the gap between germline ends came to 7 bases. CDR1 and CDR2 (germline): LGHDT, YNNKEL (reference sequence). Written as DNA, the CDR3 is TGTGCCAGCAGCCCTAAGTTCTACGAGCAGTACTTC. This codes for CASSPKFYEQYF.

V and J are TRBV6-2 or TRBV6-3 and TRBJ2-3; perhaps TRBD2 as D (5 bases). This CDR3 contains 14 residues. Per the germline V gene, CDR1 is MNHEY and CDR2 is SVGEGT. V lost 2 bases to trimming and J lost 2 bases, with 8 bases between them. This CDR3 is CASSYILATDTQYF. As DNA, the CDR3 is TGTGCCAGCAGTTACATCCTAGCCACAGATACGCAGTATTTT.

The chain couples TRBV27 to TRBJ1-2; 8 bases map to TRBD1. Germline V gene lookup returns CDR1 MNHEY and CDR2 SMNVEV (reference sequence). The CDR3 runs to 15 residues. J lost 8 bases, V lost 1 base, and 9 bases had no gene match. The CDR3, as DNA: TGTGCCAGCAGTTTATTCGTGACAGGGGTGAAAGGCTACACCTTC. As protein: CASSLFVTGVKGYTF.

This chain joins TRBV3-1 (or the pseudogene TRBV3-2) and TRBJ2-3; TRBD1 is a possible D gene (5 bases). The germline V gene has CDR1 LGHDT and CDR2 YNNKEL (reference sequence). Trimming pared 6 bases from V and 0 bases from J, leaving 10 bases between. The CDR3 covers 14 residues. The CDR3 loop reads CASSIGESTDTQYF. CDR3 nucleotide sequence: TGTGCCAGCAGTATAGGGGAAAGCACAGATACGCAGTATTTT.

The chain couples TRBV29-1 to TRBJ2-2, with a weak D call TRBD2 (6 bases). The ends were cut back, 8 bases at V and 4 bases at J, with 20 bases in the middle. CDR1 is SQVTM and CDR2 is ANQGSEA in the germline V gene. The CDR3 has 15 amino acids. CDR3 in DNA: TGCAGCTTCTTGGGGCGGTTGGAGGGCACCGGGGAGCTGTTTTTT. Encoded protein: CSFLGRLEGTGELFF.

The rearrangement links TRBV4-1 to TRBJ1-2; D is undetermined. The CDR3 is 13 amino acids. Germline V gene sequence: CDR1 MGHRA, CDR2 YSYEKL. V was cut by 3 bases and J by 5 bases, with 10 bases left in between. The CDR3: CASSQPESYGYTF. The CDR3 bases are TGCGCCAGCAGCCAGCCCGAGAGTTATGGCTACACCTTC.

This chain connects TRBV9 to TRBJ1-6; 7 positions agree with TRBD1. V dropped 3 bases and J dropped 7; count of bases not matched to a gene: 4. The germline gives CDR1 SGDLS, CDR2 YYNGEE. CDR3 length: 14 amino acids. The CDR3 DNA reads TGTGCCAGCAGCGGCGGGACAGTAAATTCACCCCTCCACTTT. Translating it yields CASSGGTVNSPLHF.

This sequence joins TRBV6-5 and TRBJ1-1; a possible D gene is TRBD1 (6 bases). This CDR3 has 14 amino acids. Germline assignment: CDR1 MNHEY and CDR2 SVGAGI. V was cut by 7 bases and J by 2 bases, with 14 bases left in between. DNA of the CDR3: TGTGCCAGCATTCCCGGACAGTTTAACACTGAAGCTTTCTTT. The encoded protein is CASIPGQFNTEAFF.

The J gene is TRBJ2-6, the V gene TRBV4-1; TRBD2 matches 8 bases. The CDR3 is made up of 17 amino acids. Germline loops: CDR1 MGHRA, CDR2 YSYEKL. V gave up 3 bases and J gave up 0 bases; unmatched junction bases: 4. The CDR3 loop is CASSHLAGRSGANVLTF. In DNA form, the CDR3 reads TGCGCCAGCAGCCATCTAGCGGGCCGCTCTGGGGCCAACGTCCTGACTTTC.

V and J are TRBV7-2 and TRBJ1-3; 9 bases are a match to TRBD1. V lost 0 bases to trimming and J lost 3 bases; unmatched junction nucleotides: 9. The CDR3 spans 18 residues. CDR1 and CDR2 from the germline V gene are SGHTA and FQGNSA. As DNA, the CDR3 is TGTGCCAGCAGCTTAGCAGGGACAGGGTCTCGCAATGGAAACACCATATATTTT. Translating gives CASSLAGTGSRNGNTIYF.

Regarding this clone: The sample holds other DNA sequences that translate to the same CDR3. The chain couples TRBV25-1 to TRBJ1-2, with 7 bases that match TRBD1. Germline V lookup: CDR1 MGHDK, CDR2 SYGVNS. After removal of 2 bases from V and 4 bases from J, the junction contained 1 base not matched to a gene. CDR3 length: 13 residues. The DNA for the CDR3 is TGTGCCAGCAGTGAAGACAGGGTCTATGGCTACACCTTC. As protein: CASSEDRVYGYTF.

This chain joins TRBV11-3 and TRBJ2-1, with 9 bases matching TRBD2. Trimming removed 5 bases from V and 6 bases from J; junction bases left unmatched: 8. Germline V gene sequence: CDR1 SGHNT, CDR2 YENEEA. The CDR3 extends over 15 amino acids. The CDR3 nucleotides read TGTGCCAGCAGCCTTAGCGGGGGTGGAACCAATGAGCAGTTCTTC. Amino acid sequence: CASSLSGGGTNEQFF.

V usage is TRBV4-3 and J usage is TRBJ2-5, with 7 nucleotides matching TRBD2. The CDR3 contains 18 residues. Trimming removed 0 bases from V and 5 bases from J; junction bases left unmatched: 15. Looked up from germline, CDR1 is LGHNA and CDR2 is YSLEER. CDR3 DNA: TGCGCCAGCAGCCAAGATGCGCTTCGGGTGGATAGCGGGGAGACCCAGTACTTC. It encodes CASSQDALRVDSGETQYF.

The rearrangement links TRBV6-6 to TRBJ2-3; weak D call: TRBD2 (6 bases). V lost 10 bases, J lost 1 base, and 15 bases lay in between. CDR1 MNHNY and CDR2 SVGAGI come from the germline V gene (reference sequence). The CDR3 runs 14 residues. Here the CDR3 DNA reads TGTGCCACCGCGAGGCCTAGCGGCACAGATACGCAGTATTTT. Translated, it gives CATARPSGTDTQYF.

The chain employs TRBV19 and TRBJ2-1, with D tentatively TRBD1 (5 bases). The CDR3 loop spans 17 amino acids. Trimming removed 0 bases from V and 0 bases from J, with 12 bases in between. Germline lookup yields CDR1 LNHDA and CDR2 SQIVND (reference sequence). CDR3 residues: CASSIEATVSSYNEQFF. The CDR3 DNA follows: TGTGCCAGTAGTATAGAGGCGACAGTCAGCTCCTACAATGAGCAGTTCTTC. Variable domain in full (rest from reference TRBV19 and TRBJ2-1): DGGITQSPKYLFRKEGQNVTLSCEQNLNHDAMYWYRQDPGQGLRLIYYSQIVNDFQKGDIAEGYSVSREKKESFPLTVTSAQKNPTAFYLCASSIEATVSSYNEQFFGPGTRLTVL.

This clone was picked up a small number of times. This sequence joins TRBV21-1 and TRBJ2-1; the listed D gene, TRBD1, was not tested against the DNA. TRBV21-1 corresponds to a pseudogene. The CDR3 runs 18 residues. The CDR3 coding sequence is TGTGCCAGCAGCGAAAAAAAACCGGCCCGGGACAACTACAATGAGCAGTTCTTC. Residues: CASSEKKPARDNYNEQFF.

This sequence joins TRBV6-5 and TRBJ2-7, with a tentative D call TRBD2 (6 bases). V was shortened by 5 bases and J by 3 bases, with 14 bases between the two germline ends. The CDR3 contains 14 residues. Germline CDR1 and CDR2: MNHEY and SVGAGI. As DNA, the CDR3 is TGTGCCAGCAGTAGTTATGGGGGGAGCTACGAGCAGTACTTC. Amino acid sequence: CASSSYGGSYEQYF.

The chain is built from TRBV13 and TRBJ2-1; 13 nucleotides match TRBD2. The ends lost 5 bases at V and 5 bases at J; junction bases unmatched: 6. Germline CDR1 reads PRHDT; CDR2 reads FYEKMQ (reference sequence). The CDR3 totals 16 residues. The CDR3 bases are TGTGCCAGCAGCCGCCCGGGACTAGCGGGACACAATGAGCAGTTCTTC. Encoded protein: CASSRPGLAGHNEQFF.

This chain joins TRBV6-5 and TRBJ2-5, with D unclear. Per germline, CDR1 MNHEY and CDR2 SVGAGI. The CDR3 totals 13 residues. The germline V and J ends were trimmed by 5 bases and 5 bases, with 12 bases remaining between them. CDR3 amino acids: CASSRSTGETQYF. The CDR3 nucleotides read TGTGCCAGCAGTCGGTCGACCGGGGAGACCCAGTACTTC.

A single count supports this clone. The CDR3 is CASSVGREVNEQFF. CDR3 in DNA: TGTGCCAGCTCGGTGGGGCGGGAGGTAAATGAGCAGTTCTTC. The chain combines TRBV9 with TRBJ2-1, with 8 bases identical to TRBD2. Trimming took 7 bases from V and 7 from J; bases not matched to a gene: 10. Per germline, CDR1 SGDLS and CDR2 YYNGEE. The CDR3 extends over 14 amino acids. The whole variable domain, remainder taken from reference TRBV9 and TRBJ2-1, is DSGVTQTPKHLITATGQRVTLRCSPRSGDLSVYWYQQSLDQGLQFLIQYYNGEERAKGNILERFSAQQFPDLHSELNLSSLELGDSALYFCASSVGREVNEQFFGPGTRLTVL.

The CDR3 DNA reads as TGTGCCACCAGTGACCAGACTAGCGGGATTGATACGCAGTATTTT. It is translated as CATSDQTSGIDTQYF. V and J are TRBV24-1 and TRBJ2-3; 11 bases fit TRBD2. V dropped 4 bases and J dropped 6; count of bases not matched to a gene: 5. Germline CDR1 is KGHDR and CDR2 is SFDVKD. CDR3 length: 15 amino acids.

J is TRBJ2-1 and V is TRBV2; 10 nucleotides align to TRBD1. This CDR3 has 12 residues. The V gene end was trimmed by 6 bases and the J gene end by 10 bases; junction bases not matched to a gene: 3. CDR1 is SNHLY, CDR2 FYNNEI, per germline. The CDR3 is CASRTGGWEQFF. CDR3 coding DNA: TGTGCCAGCAGGACAGGGGGCTGGGAGCAGTTCTTC.

The CDR3 nucleotides read TGTGCCAGCAGCCAAGTCGGCGACAGGAACAATGAGCAGTTCTTC. Amino acids: CASSQVGDRNNEQFF. This chain uses TRBV3-1 (or the pseudogene TRBV3-2) with TRBJ2-1, with D possibly matching TRBD1 (6 bases). The germline V gene has CDR1 LGHDT and CDR2 YNNKEL (reference sequence). The V gene lost 1 base and the J gene lost 5 bases, with 12 bases spanning the gap. The CDR3 spans 15 residues.

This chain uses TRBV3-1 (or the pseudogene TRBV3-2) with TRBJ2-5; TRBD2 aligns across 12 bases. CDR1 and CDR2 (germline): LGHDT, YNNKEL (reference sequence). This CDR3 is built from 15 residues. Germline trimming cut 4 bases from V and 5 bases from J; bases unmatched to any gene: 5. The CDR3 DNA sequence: TGTGCCAGCAGCCCTACTAGCGGGGGGAGGGAGACCCAGTACTTC. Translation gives CASSPTSGGRETQYF.

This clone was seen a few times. The CDR3 loop is CASRVTGSYNEQFF. The CDR3 region has the DNA TGTGCCAGCAGGGTTACCGGCTCCTACAATGAGCAGTTCTTC. V and J are TRBV27 and TRBJ2-1; no clear D. This CDR3 comprises 14 residues. The germline V and J ends were trimmed by 6 bases and 0 bases, with 9 bases remaining between them. In germline, CDR1 is MNHEY, CDR2 SMNVEV (reference sequence).

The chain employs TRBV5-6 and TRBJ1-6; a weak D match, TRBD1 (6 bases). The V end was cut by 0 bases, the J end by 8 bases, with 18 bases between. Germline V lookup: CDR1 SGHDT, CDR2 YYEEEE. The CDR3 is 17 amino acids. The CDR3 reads CASSLVYGGRGYSPLHF. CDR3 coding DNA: TGTGCCAGCAGCTTGGTTTACGGGGGGCGCGGTTATTCACCCCTCCACTTT.

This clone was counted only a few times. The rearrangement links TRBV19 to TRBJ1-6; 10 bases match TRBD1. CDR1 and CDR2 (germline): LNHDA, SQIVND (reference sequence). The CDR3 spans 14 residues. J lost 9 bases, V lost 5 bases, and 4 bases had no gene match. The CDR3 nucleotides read TGTGCCAGTAGTCCGACAGGGGGCGGTTCACCCCTCCACTTT. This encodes CASSPTGGGSPLHF.

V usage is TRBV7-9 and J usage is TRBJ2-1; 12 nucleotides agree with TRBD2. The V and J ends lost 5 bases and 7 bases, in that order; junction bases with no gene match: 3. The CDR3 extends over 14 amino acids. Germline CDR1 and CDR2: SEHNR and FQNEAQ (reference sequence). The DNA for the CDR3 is TGTGCCAGCAGCCCGGGACTAGCGGGTAATGAGCAGTTCTTC. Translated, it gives CASSPGLAGNEQFF.

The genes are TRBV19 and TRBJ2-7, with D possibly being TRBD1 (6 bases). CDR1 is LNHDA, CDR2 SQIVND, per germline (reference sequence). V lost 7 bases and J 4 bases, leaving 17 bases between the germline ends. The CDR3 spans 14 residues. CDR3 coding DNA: TGTGCCAGTACCCCGGGGCAGGGGCTTTACGAGCAGTACTTC. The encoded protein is CASTPGQGLYEQYF.